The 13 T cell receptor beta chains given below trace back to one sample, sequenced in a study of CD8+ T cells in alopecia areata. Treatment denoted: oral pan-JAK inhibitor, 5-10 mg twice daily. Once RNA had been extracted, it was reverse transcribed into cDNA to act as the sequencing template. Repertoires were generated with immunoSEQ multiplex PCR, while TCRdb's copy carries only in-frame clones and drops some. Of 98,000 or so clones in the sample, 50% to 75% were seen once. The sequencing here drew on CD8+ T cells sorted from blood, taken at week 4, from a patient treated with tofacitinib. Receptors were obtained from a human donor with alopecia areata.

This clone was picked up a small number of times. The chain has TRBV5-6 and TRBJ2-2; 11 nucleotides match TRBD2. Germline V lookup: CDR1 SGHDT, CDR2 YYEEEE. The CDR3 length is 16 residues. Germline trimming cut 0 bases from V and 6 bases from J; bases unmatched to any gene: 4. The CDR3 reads CASSLGLAGLAGELFF. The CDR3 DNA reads TGTGCCAGCAGCTTGGGACTAGCGGGATTAGCCGGGGAGCTGTTTTTT.

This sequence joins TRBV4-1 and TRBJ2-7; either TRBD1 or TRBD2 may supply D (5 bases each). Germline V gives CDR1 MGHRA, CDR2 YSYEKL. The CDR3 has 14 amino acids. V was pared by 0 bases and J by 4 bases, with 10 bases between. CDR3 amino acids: CASSQEVRGYEQYF. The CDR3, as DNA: TGCGCCAGCAGCCAAGAGGTGAGGGGTTACGAGCAGTACTTC.

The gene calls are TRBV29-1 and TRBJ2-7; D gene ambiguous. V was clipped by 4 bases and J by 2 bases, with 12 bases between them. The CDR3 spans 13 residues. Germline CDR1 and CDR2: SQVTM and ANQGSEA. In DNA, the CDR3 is TGCAGCGTTGTGGCAGTTGGGACCTACGAGCAGTACTTC. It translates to CSVVAVGTYEQYF.

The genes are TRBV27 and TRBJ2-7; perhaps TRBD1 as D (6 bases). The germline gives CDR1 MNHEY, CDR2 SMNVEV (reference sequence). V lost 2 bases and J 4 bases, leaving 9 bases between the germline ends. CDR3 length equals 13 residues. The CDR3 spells CASSLGGRYEQYF. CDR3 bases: TGTGCCAGCAGTTTAGGGGGCAGATACGAGCAGTACTTC.

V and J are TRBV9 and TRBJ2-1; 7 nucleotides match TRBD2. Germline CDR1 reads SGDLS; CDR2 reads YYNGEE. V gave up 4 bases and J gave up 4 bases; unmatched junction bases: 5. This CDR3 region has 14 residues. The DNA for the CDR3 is TGTGCCAGCAGCCCGGTGGGGGGGTACAATGAGCAGTTCTTC. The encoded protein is CASSPVGGYNEQFF.

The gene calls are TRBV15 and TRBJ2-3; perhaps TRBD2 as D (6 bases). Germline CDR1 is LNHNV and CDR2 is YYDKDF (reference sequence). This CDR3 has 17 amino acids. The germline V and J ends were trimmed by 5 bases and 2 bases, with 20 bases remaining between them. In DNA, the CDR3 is TGTGCCACCAGCTACAGATATACCGGGACTGACACAGATACGCAGTATTTT. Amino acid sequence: CATSYRYTGTDTDTQYF.

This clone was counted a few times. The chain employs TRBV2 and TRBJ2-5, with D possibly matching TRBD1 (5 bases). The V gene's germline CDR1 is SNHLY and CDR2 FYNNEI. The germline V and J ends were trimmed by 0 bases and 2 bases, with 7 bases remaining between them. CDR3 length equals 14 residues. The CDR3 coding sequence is TGTGCCAGCAGTGAAGCGCACAGGCAAGAGACCCAGTACTTC. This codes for CASSEAHRQETQYF.

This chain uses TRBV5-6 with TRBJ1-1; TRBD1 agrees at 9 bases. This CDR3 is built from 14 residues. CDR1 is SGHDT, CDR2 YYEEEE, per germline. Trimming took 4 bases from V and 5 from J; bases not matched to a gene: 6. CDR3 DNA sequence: TGTGCCAGCAGCGCTGACAGGGGGTGGACTGAAGCTTTCTTT. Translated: CASSADRGWTEAFF.

The CDR3 protein is CASSAYQGEQYF. CDR3 coding DNA: TGTGCCAGCAGCGCCTACCAGGGGGAGCAGTACTTC. The genes are TRBV7-9 and TRBJ2-7; D is possibly TRBD1 (6 bases). V was cut by 5 bases and J by 7 bases, with 12 bases left in between. This CDR3 region has 12 residues. Germline V lookup: CDR1 SEHNR, CDR2 FQNEAQ (reference sequence).

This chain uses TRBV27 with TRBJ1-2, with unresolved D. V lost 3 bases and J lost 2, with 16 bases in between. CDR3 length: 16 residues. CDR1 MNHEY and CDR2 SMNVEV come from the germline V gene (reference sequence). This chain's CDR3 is CASSFQRALGNYGYTF. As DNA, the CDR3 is TGTGCCAGCAGTTTCCAGAGGGCCTTAGGGAACTATGGCTACACCTTC.

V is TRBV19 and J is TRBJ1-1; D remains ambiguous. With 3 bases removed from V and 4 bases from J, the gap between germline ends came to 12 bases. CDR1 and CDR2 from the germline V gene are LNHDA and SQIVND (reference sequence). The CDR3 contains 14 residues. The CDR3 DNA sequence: TGTGCCAGTAGTATCGGGCCCCGAAGCACTGAAGCTTTCTTT. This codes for CASSIGPRSTEAFF.

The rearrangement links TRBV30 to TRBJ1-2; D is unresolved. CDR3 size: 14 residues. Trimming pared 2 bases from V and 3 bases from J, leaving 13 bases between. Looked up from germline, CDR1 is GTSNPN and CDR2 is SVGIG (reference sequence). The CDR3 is CAWSLTGSDYGYTF. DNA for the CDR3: TGTGCCTGGAGTCTAACGGGCTCCGACTATGGCTACACCTTC.

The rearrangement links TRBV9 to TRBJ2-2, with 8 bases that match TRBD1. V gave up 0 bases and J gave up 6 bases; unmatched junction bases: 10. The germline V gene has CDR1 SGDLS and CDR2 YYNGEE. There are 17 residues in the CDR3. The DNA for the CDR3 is TGTGCCAGCAGCGTAGAATGGCAGGGGGCATATTCCGGGGAGCTGTTTTTT. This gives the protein CASSVEWQGAYSGELFF.